This T cell receptor beta chain was identified in a study of shared clonotypes between healthy human individuals. Overall study: Each donor's CD4 naive and CD4 memory cells filled three plates apiece, CD8 naive two, and CD8 memory one.

The naive CD8 subset, CD45RO-negative cells positively selected for CCR7, excluded terminally differentiated effector memory CD45RA+ cells. Some clones are missing from TCRdb's copy, which holds only in-frame ones; the method was immunoSEQ multiplex PCR. The sample has around 2,000,000 clones; more than 85% are singletons. This clonotype was obtained from a young man in good health. Some clones in this sample may be carry-over from other donors' samples. The sample was naive CD8+ T cells from PBMCs.

CDR3 coding DNA: TGTGCCAGCAGTTTACGGGACAGTCCTTTTACCTACGAGCAGTACTTC. The encoded protein is CASSLRDSPFTYEQYF. V gene TRBV27 combines with J gene TRBJ2-7; 7 bases match TRBD1. The CDR3 covers 16 residues. Germline lookup yields CDR1 MNHEY and CDR2 SMNVEV (reference sequence). The ends lost 2 bases at V and 2 bases at J; junction bases unmatched: 9.